This record looks at one T cell receptor beta chain sequence and its context. Its binding antigen is unknown. No base quality values were provided; no much bigger clone lies one nucleotide off. This entry comes from a study of T-cell reconstitution after alpha-beta-depleted transplantation in children (TCRdb year 2016). Broadly, across the study: The study quantitatively tracked T-cell immune reconstitution after TCRalphabeta/CD19-depleted allogeneic hematopoietic cell transplantation in children using TCR repertoire profiling. The paper's findings and limits, for the study overall: Over the following months the frequencies of hyperexpanded clones went down, and after one year T-cell counts and TCRbeta diversity were mostly credited to newly produced T cells. The high TCRbeta diversity at day 60 in some patients was ascribed to recipient T cells and intrathymic progenitors that had survived conditioning. Apparently early alphabetaT-cell count recovery about two months after transplant reportedly relied on only several hundred rapidly expanded clones derived from non-depleted graft cells.

Library prep was done by PCR. Sequenced using an Illumina HiSeq 2500. TCR libraries were prepared with molecular barcoding, using unique molecular identifiers to normalize TCRbeta repertoire quantification. TCRdb applied fastp at Q25 and MiXCR to the public reads, then kept only in-frame beta chains. Records with the same CDR3 protein are collapsed into one entry carrying the most frequent genes and DNA. This sample is represented by hundreds of thousands of distinct CDR3 sequences; approximately 13% of them were singletons. Approximately 2% of the sample is taken by the ten largest. The sample's treatment or condition label, decoded: allogeneic hematopoietic cell transplantation with graft depleted of TCRalphabeta T cells and CD19 B cells. The transplant recipients were children given TCRalphabeta/CD19-depleted allogeneic hematopoietic cell grafts. Per the germline V gene, LGHNA is the CDR1 and YSLEER is the CDR2. Including the terminal cysteine and phenylalanine, the CDR3 comprises 16 residues. Kept here is only the CDR3 DNA, which spans 48 bases and is read in frame from base 1. The V end gives up 0 bases and the J end 8 bases, leaving 9 bases in the junction not matched to a gene.

The clonotype comes from a male patient aged 10 to 17 who had a stem cell transplant for acute myeloid leukemia, so the T cells may come from the graft donor. Sequenced here: PBMCs, mostly from graft donor cells, sampled 360 days after TCRalphabeta/CD19-depleted stem cell transplant. The receptor chain draws on TRBV4-3 and TRBJ2-3, with TRBD2 matching 9 junction bases. The encoded CDR3 is CASSQDGTSGLVTQYF. The nucleotides are TGCGCCAGCAGCCAAGATGGCACTAGCGGGTTGGTTACGCAGTATTTT.